These 19 T cell receptor beta chains were sequenced from one sample in a study of T-cell reconstitution after alpha-beta-depleted transplantation in children (dated by TCRdb to the mid-2010s). Libraries came from PCR. The sequencing machine was an Illumina HiSeq 2500. TCR libraries were prepared with molecular barcoding, using unique molecular identifiers to normalize TCRbeta repertoire quantification. TCRdb handled the public reads itself, with Q25 trimming in fastp and clone calling in MiXCR, and kept productive beta chains. Identical CDR3 proteins give one entry, which carries the most common genes and DNA. The sample table shows hundreds of thousands of distinct CDR3 sequences, and 16% are seen once. The ten largest clones capture over 0.95% of the sample. The source was PBMCs from the stem cell graft donor, collected from the stem cell graft. Receptors were obtained from a human donor who donated a stem cell graft to a child with acute myeloid leukemia.

The rearrangement joins TRBV11-1 to TRBJ1-2; 8 bases align to TRBD1. V lost 2 bases and J lost 0; bases outside the gene matches: 8. CDR1 and CDR2 (germline): SGHAT, FQDESV (reference sequence). This CDR3 spans 17 amino acids. The chain's CDR3 is CASSLPPGGAANYGYTF. In DNA, the CDR3 is TGTGCCAGCAGCTTACCTCCAGGGGGCGCAGCTAACTATGGCTACACCTTC.

This clonotype was recorded a few times. V gene TRBV5-5 combines with J gene TRBJ1-1; no definite D call. V was clipped by 1 base and J by 7 bases, with 11 bases between them. The germline V gene has CDR1 SGHKS and CDR2 YYEKEE (reference sequence). The CDR3 runs 13 residues. CDR3 loop: CASSLIRKYEAFF. The CDR3 DNA reads TGTGCCAGCAGCTTGATAAGGAAATATGAAGCTTTCTTT.

This clonotype was observed at least ten times. The chain carries TRBV12-3 or TRBV12-4 and TRBJ2-7; D remains ambiguous. CDR3 length equals 14 residues. V was clipped by 6 bases and J by 0 bases, with 12 bases between them. CDR3: CASSFGVGSYEQYF. CDR3 coding DNA: TGTGCCAGCAGCTTTGGCGTTGGCTCCTACGAGCAGTACTTC.

This clonotype was seen repeatedly, ten times or more. The genes are TRBV20-1 and TRBJ2-7; D call uncertain. Trimming pared 6 bases from V and 2 bases from J, leaving 8 bases between. The CDR3 extends over 11 amino acids. Germline CDR1 reads DFQATT; CDR2 reads SNEGSKA (reference sequence). CDR3 residues: CSATNAYEQYF. The CDR3 DNA sequence: TGCAGTGCCACCAATGCCTACGAGCAGTACTTC.

The chain combines TRBV5-1 with TRBJ2-1, with D perhaps TRBD2 (7 bases). The CDR3 loop spans 15 amino acids. Between the trimmed V and J ends, which lost 0 bases and 5 bases, there was a span of 12 bases. Germline V gene lookup returns CDR1 SGHRS and CDR2 YFSETQ. CDR3 loop: CASSLEAGANNEQFF. The CDR3 coding sequence is TGCGCCAGCAGCTTGGAGGCGGGGGCCAACAATGAGCAGTTCTTC.

V usage is TRBV5-1 and J usage is TRBJ2-2, with D tentatively TRBD1 (5 bases). The CDR3 spans 15 residues. CDR1 SGHRS and CDR2 YFSETQ come from the germline V gene. V lost 4 bases and J 0 bases, leaving 10 bases between the germline ends. CDR3 region: CASSRATANTGELFF. As DNA, the CDR3 is TGCGCCAGCAGCCGGGCGACAGCGAACACCGGGGAGCTGTTTTTT.

This clonotype was observed a handful of times. The chain uses TRBV5-1 and TRBJ2-5; 7 bases match TRBD2. After removal of 2 bases from V and 7 bases from J, the junction contained 5 bases not matched to a gene. Per the germline V gene, CDR1 is SGHRS and CDR2 is YFSETQ. This CDR3 is 13 amino acids long. CDR3: CASSFGLEGTQYF. CDR3 bases: TGCGCCAGCAGCTTTGGACTAGAAGGGACCCAGTACTTC.

At least ten counts were recorded for this clonotype. The V and J genes are TRBV20-1 and TRBJ1-6; tentative D call: TRBD1 (6 bases). CDR3 size: 14 residues. Germline CDR1 DFQATT, CDR2 SNEGSKA (reference sequence). The germline V and J ends were trimmed by 7 bases and 7 bases, with 17 bases remaining between them. For the CDR3, the DNA is TGCAGTGTGGTGGGGGGCGACCGAAATTCACCCCTCCACTTT. This encodes CSVVGGDRNSPLHF.

In its sample, this clonotype was seen once. This may come from a read error, since a much larger clone is one base off. The chain employs TRBV7-3 and TRBJ2-6; no firm D call. Per germline, CDR1 SGHTA and CDR2 FQGTGA. The CDR3 has 15 residues. V lost 5 bases and J lost 5, with 13 bases in between. CDR3 loop: CASSRTETWANVLTF. CDR3 DNA: TGTGCCAGCAGCCGGACCGAGACTTGGGCCAACGTCCTGACTTTC.

In its sample, this clonotype was seen many times. The chain couples TRBV7-9 to TRBJ2-7; D uncertain. The CDR3 spans 16 residues. Germline CDR1 is SEHNR and CDR2 is FQNEAQ (reference sequence). V lost 0 bases to trimming and J lost 2 bases, with 14 bases between them. DNA for the CDR3: TGTGCCAGCAGCTTAGCGGGCGGAAGTACCACCTACGAGCAGTACTTC. Translating it yields CASSLAGGSTTYEQYF.

This clonotype was seen a few times. The CDR3 DNA is TGCGCCAGCAGCCAAGACATGGGGGTCGAGGAAAAACTGTTTTTT. Protein: CASSQDMGVEEKLFF. The chain joins TRBV4-3 to TRBJ1-4; D perhaps matches TRBD1 (5 bases). CDR1 is LGHNA, CDR2 YSLEER, per germline. The CDR3 has 15 amino acids. V lost 0 bases and J 8 bases, leaving 13 bases between the germline ends.

This clonotype came up many times. In DNA, the CDR3 is TGTGCCAGCAGTTACTCGCGGCAGGGGAACACTGAAGCTTTCTTT. This translates into CASSYSRQGNTEAFF. V usage is TRBV6-7 and J usage is TRBJ1-1, with a tentative D call TRBD1 (5 bases). TRBV6-7 is known as an ORF, though its function is uncertain. V lost 0 bases and J lost 1, with 9 bases in between. The length of the CDR3 is 15 residues.

The sample holds a few counts of this clonotype. This chain connects TRBV15 to TRBJ1-5; tentatively, D is TRBD1 (5 bases). Germline loops: CDR1 LNHNV, CDR2 YYDKDF (reference sequence). Trimming removed 6 bases from V and 2 bases from J, with 14 bases in between. There are 15 residues in the CDR3. Written as DNA, the CDR3 is TGTGCCACCAGTCCCGCAGGGTACGGCAATCAGCCCCAGCATTTT. Translating it yields CATSPAGYGNQPQHF.

This clonotype was recorded many times. The chain recombines TRBV29-1 with TRBJ2-3, with D maybe TRBD2 (6 bases). The CDR3 totals 12 residues. V lost 3 bases to trimming and J lost 5 bases, with 9 bases between them. The germline V gene has CDR1 SQVTM and CDR2 ANQGSEA. CDR3 region: CSVDSRGDTQYF. The CDR3 DNA sequence: TGCAGCGTTGACTCGCGGGGAGATACGCAGTATTTT.

This rearrangement joins TRBV28 to TRBJ2-5; no clear D gene. Germline V lookup: CDR1 MDHEN, CDR2 SYDVKM. Trimming took 4 bases from V and 10 from J, leaving 10 bases between them. The CDR3 is 11 amino acids. CDR3 nucleotides: TGTGCCAGCAGTTCTCAGGAAATCCAGTACTTC. Residues: CASSSQEIQYF.

This clonotype has a count of ten or more. The chain uses TRBV29-1 and TRBJ1-1, with a weak D call TRBD1 (5 bases). V was cut by 5 bases and J by 3 bases, with 16 bases left in between. CDR3 length: 14 amino acids. The germline V gene has CDR1 SQVTM and CDR2 ANQGSEA. CDR3 protein: CSVHTGGRDTEAFF. The CDR3 nucleotides are TGCAGCGTTCATACCGGAGGCAGGGACACTGAAGCTTTCTTT.

V gene TRBV4-2 combines with J gene TRBJ2-2; D possibly corresponds to TRBD2 (5 bases). The germline V gene has CDR1 LGHNA and CDR2 YNFKEQ. The CDR3 loop spans 17 amino acids. Trimming took 0 bases from V and 0 from J, leaving 11 bases between them. The CDR3 loop reads CASSQDQRRANTGELFF. DNA of the CDR3: TGTGCCAGCAGCCAAGATCAGCGGCGGGCGAACACCGGGGAGCTGTTTTTT.

The chain links TRBV27 to TRBJ2-5; 10 nucleotides line up with TRBD2. V trimming: 5 bases; J trimming: 5 bases; junction bases outside the gene matches: 11. The CDR3 sequence is 16 residues long. Germline-derived CDR1 and CDR2 are MNHEY and SMNVEV (reference sequence). The CDR3 protein is CASSLKAGGPRETQYF. The CDR3 DNA reads as TGTGCCAGCAGTCTAAAAGCGGGGGGGCCTAGGGAGACCCAGTACTTC.

This clonotype was picked up many times. The genes are TRBV20-1 and TRBJ2-1; D call uncertain. Germline V CDR1 and CDR2: DFQATT, SNEGSKA (reference sequence). Trimming stripped 5 bases from V and 0 bases from J, with 20 bases between. CDR3 size: 17 residues. CDR3 region: CSAQTFPPQSSYNEQFF. In DNA, the CDR3 is TGCAGTGCTCAGACCTTCCCACCTCAGAGCTCCTACAATGAGCAGTTCTTC.